The rows below give T cell receptor beta chains drawn from one sample of a study of shared clonotypes between healthy human individuals. Profiling relied on immunoSEQ multiplex PCR, and the TCRdb table lists in-frame clones only, not all of them. The table includes a few million clones, approximately 95% detected once. The source material was naive CD4+ T cells from PBMCs. All receptors derive from a man aged 18 to 29 in good health. Some clones in this sample may be carry-over from other donors' samples. CDR3s include the opening cysteine and the closing phenylalanine or tryptophan. Fields, in order: clone size, D gene, V gene, J gene, CDR3 DNA, CDR3 protein. D genes are given only for firm matches. Expanded clones get a size class; other rows say once, few or many, or leave the size out.

clone_size: .; d_call: TRBD2; v_call: TRBV10-1; j_call: TRBJ2-7; cdr3_nt: TGCGCCAGCAGTGAGGGAGCGGGGTCCTACGAGCAGTACTTC; cdr3_aa: CASSEGAGSYEQYF
clone_size: .; d_call: .; v_call: TRBV27; j_call: TRBJ1-2; cdr3_nt: TGTGCCAGCAGTACCCTTGGAGGCCCCTATTATGGCTACACCTTC; cdr3_aa: CASSTLGGPYYGYTF
clone_size: .; d_call: TRBD1; v_call: TRBV6-6; j_call: TRBJ2-5; cdr3_nt: TGTGCCAGCAGTTACTCCGGACAGGGGGTTAGGGAGACCCAGTACTTC; cdr3_aa: CASSYSGQGVRETQYF
clone_size: .; d_call: .; v_call: TRBV11-2; j_call: TRBJ1-4; cdr3_nt: TGTGCCAGCAGCTCCCTCTCTTCAGGCGGGGGGCTAGGGGAAAAACTGTTTTTT; cdr3_aa: CASSSLSSGGGLGEKLFF
clone_size: .; d_call: TRBD2; v_call: TRBV4-2; j_call: TRBJ2-5; cdr3_nt: TGTGCCAGCAGCCAAGGAAATAGCGGGAGGGCCGGGGAGACCCAGTACTTC; cdr3_aa: CASSQGNSGRAGETQYF
clone_size: .; d_call: .; v_call: TRBV5-1; j_call: TRBJ1-2; cdr3_nt: TGCGCCAGCAGCTTAGGGCCGAACTATGGCTACACCTTC; cdr3_aa: CASSLGPNYGYTF
clone_size: .; d_call: TRBD1; v_call: TRBV30; j_call: TRBJ2-6; cdr3_nt: TGTGCCTGGATTGGTTTCGGTTGGGACAGGACTGGGGCCAACGTCCTGACTTTC; cdr3_aa: CAWIGFGWDRTGANVLTF
clone_size: .; d_call: TRBD2; v_call: TRBV9; j_call: TRBJ2-7; cdr3_nt: TGTGCCAGCAGCGTAGGGGGACTAGCGACTCTCTACGAGCAGTACTTC; cdr3_aa: CASSVGGLATLYEQYF
clone_size: .; d_call: .; v_call: TRBV18; j_call: TRBJ1-1; cdr3_nt: TGTGCCAGCTCACCAACAACCCTCCTGGGGGGGGACGCTGAAGCTTTCTTT; cdr3_aa: CASSPTTLLGGDAEAFF
clone_size: .; d_call: .; v_call: TRBV19; j_call: TRBJ2-7; cdr3_nt: TGTGCCAGGACCACCTACGAGCAGTACTTC; cdr3_aa: CARTTYEQYF
clone_size: .; d_call: TRBD2; v_call: TRBV11-2; j_call: TRBJ2-1; cdr3_nt: TGTGCCAGCAGCTTATCACCTAGCGGGACTCTAAAGGCCAATGAGCAGTTCTTC; cdr3_aa: CASSLSPSGTLKANEQFF
clone_size: once; d_call: .; v_call: TRBV6-1; j_call: TRBJ2-2; cdr3_nt: TGTGCCAGCAGGGAATTACCTTCACAGGGTGGAGGGGAGCTGTTTTTT; cdr3_aa: CASRELPSQGGGELFF
clone_size: once; d_call: .; v_call: TRBV6-5; j_call: TRBJ2-3; cdr3_nt: TGTGCCAGCAGTTTCTCGATCGCGTACACAGATACGCAGTATTTT; cdr3_aa: CASSFSIAYTDTQYF
clone_size: .; d_call: TRBD1; v_call: TRBV30; j_call: TRBJ1-2; cdr3_nt: TGTGCCTGGAGCGGACAGGGGGTAGATGGCTACACCTTC; cdr3_aa: CAWSGQGVDGYTF
clone_size: .; d_call: TRBD2; v_call: TRBV4-1; j_call: TRBJ2-7; cdr3_nt: TGCGCCAGCAGCCAAGGGACTAGCGGGAGGCCCCCCTACGAGCAGTACTTC; cdr3_aa: CASSQGTSGRPPYEQYF
clone_size: .; d_call: .; v_call: TRBV7-6; j_call: TRBJ1-1; cdr3_nt: TGTGCCAGCAGCTTCCCGTTAATGAACACTGAAGCTTTCTTT; cdr3_aa: CASSFPLMNTEAFF
clone_size: .; d_call: .; v_call: TRBV18; j_call: TRBJ2-2; cdr3_nt: TGTGCCAGCTCACTTCTACCAGTAATGAGCGGAACTAACACCGGGGAGCTGTTTTTT; cdr3_aa: CASSLLPVMSGTNTGELFF
clone_size: .; d_call: TRBD1; v_call: TRBV7-8; j_call: TRBJ2-5; cdr3_nt: TGTGCCAGCAGCGTCGACAGGGGAGGTCAAGAGACCCAGTACTTC; cdr3_aa: CASSVDRGGQETQYF
clone_size: .; d_call: .; v_call: TRBV5-8; j_call: TRBJ1-6; cdr3_nt: TGTGCCAGCAGTAGAGGCGGGTATTCACCCCTCCACTTT; cdr3_aa: CASSRGGYSPLHF
clone_size: .; d_call: .; v_call: TRBV6-5; j_call: TRBJ2-5; cdr3_nt: TGTGCCAGCAGGCCGGGGGGCTATGAACAAGAGACCCAGTACTTC; cdr3_aa: CASRPGGYEQETQYF
clone_size: once; d_call: TRBD1; v_call: TRBV9; j_call: TRBJ1-2; cdr3_nt: TGTGCCAGCACCATTGGACAGGGGACCTATGGCTACACCTTC; cdr3_aa: CASTIGQGTYGYTF
clone_size: .; d_call: .; v_call: TRBV9; j_call: TRBJ1-1; cdr3_nt: TGTGCCAGCAGCGTCTCAACGAACAGGGTCCCTGAAGCTTTCTTT; cdr3_aa: CASSVSTNRVPEAFF
clone_size: .; d_call: TRBD1; v_call: TRBV5-1; j_call: TRBJ2-5; cdr3_nt: TGCGCCAGCAGCGGGTCCGGGACAGGGGAAGAGACCCAGTACTTC; cdr3_aa: CASSGSGTGEETQYF
clone_size: .; d_call: TRBD1; v_call: TRBV4-1; j_call: TRBJ1-4; cdr3_nt: TGCGCCAGCAGTTTACAGGGGTATAATGAAAAACTGTTTTTT; cdr3_aa: CASSLQGYNEKLFF
clone_size: .; d_call: TRBD2; v_call: TRBV30; j_call: TRBJ2-1; cdr3_nt: TGTGCCTGGAGTCCAGCGGGAGGAGGGGCCAATGAGCAGTTCTTC; cdr3_aa: CAWSPAGGGANEQFF
clone_size: .; d_call: .; v_call: TRBV4-3; j_call: TRBJ1-4; cdr3_nt: TGCGCCAGCAGCCAAGATGCGAGGTCTGGAAAACTGTTTTTT; cdr3_aa: CASSQDARSGKLFF
clone_size: .; d_call: .; v_call: TRBV9; j_call: TRBJ2-2; cdr3_nt: TGTGCCAGCAGCATGGGGTTGGCGTCGGCCCGATCGAGGAACACCGGGGAGCTGTTTTTT; cdr3_aa: CASSMGLASARSRNTGELFF
clone_size: .; d_call: TRBD2; v_call: TRBV5-1; j_call: TRBJ2-7; cdr3_nt: TGCGCCAGCAGTATACGGGAGGGCCCCTACGAGCAGTACTTC; cdr3_aa: CASSIREGPYEQYF
clone_size: .; d_call: TRBD2; v_call: TRBV28; j_call: TRBJ2-7; cdr3_nt: TGTGCCAGCGGACTAGCGGGAGTGTACTCCTACGAGCAGTACTTC; cdr3_aa: CASGLAGVYSYEQYF
clone_size: .; d_call: .; v_call: TRBV11-2; j_call: TRBJ1-3; cdr3_nt: TGTGCCAGCAGCTTACCCCGTTGGACCATATATTTT; cdr3_aa: CASSLPRWTIYF
clone_size: few; d_call: .; v_call: TRBV25-1; j_call: TRBJ1-1; cdr3_nt: TGTGCCAGCAGGGGACGGTTGAACACTGAAGCTTTCTTT; cdr3_aa: CASRGRLNTEAFF
clone_size: .; d_call: .; v_call: TRBV9; j_call: TRBJ2-1; cdr3_nt: TGTGCCAGCAGCGTAGAAGATGAGCAGTTCTTC; cdr3_aa: CASSVEDEQFF
clone_size: .; d_call: TRBD1; v_call: TRBV30; j_call: TRBJ2-5; cdr3_nt: TGTGCCTGGACAGGGGGCGCGGGAGAGACCCAGTACTTC; cdr3_aa: CAWTGGAGETQYF
clone_size: .; d_call: .; v_call: TRBV19; j_call: TRBJ1-1; cdr3_nt: TGTGCCAGTAGTATCATGAGTGGGGGGGCTTTCTTT; cdr3_aa: CASSIMSGGAFF
clone_size: .; d_call: TRBD2; v_call: TRBV15; j_call: TRBJ2-3; cdr3_nt: TGTGCCACCAGTCCCCGGACTAGCGGGAGTTTGGGTACGCAGTATTTT; cdr3_aa: CATSPRTSGSLGTQYF
clone_size: .; d_call: TRBD1; v_call: TRBV6-5; j_call: TRBJ2-7; cdr3_nt: TGTGCCAGCAGCCCACAGGGGGCGATGACCTACGAGCAGTACTTC; cdr3_aa: CASSPQGAMTYEQYF
clone_size: .; d_call: .; v_call: TRBV11-2; j_call: TRBJ1-1; cdr3_nt: TGTGCCAGCAGCTCAAGGACAGACACTGAAGCTTTCTTT; cdr3_aa: CASSSRTDTEAFF
clone_size: .; d_call: .; v_call: TRBV5-1; j_call: TRBJ1-2; cdr3_nt: TGCGCCAGCAGCTTGGAAGGGGGGTATGGCTACACCTTC; cdr3_aa: CASSLEGGYGYTF
clone_size: .; d_call: TRBD1; v_call: TRBV15; j_call: TRBJ2-5; cdr3_nt: TGTGCCACCGGACAGGGGAATCGGGAGACCCAGTACTTC; cdr3_aa: CATGQGNRETQYF
clone_size: .; d_call: .; v_call: TRBV6-5; j_call: TRBJ2-2; cdr3_nt: TGTGCCAGCAGGGGGCGAGATACCGGGGAGCTGTTTTTT; cdr3_aa: CASRGRDTGELFF
clone_size: once; d_call: TRBD1; v_call: TRBV27; j_call: TRBJ1-3; cdr3_nt: TGTGCCAGCAGTTCCGGGGACAGGCGGAACTCTGGAAACACCATATATTTT; cdr3_aa: CASSSGDRRNSGNTIYF
clone_size: .; d_call: .; v_call: TRBV7-2; j_call: TRBJ2-1; cdr3_nt: TGTGCCAGCAGCCTCTCCATCACAAGAGGGAATGAGCAGTTCTTC; cdr3_aa: CASSLSITRGNEQFF
clone_size: .; d_call: TRBD1; v_call: TRBV4-2; j_call: TRBJ2-7; cdr3_nt: TGTGCCAGCAGCCTCCGGGACAGGGCTGCCTACGAGCAGTACTTC; cdr3_aa: CASSLRDRAAYEQYF
clone_size: .; d_call: TRBD1; v_call: TRBV10-3; j_call: TRBJ2-7; cdr3_nt: TGTGCCATCAGTGAGGACAGGGGTCTGTACGAGCAGTACTTC; cdr3_aa: CAISEDRGLYEQYF
clone_size: .; d_call: TRBD2; v_call: TRBV7-3; j_call: TRBJ2-7; cdr3_nt: TGTGCCAGCAGCTTCGGACTAGCGGGACTCTCCTACGAGCAGTACTTC; cdr3_aa: CASSFGLAGLSYEQYF
clone_size: .; d_call: TRBD2; v_call: TRBV7-9; j_call: TRBJ2-7; cdr3_nt: TGTGCCAGCAGTCCCGCCGGGAGGGAGAGCTTCGTCGAGCAGTACTTC; cdr3_aa: CASSPAGRESFVEQYF
clone_size: .; d_call: TRBD1; v_call: TRBV6-1; j_call: TRBJ1-1; cdr3_nt: TGTGCCAGCAGTGATAGACAGGGTGAAGCTTTCTTT; cdr3_aa: CASSDRQGEAFF
clone_size: .; d_call: .; v_call: TRBV7-9; j_call: TRBJ2-1; cdr3_nt: TGTGCCAGCAGCTTAGTTTGGTCCCCTTACAATGAGCAGTTCTTC; cdr3_aa: CASSLVWSPYNEQFF
clone_size: .; d_call: .; v_call: TRBV20-1; j_call: TRBJ1-2; cdr3_nt: TGCAGTGCTAAGGAGGACTATGGCTACACCTTC; cdr3_aa: CSAKEDYGYTF
clone_size: .; d_call: .; v_call: TRBV29-1; j_call: TRBJ2-4; cdr3_nt: TGCAGCGTCGGGGAGCTAGCCAAAAACATTCAGTACTTC; cdr3_aa: CSVGELAKNIQYF